This TCR beta chain was obtained from a study of blood T cell repertoires in COVID-19. At the level of the study: Samples of COVID-19 (acute and convalescent) were obtained from the United States, Italy and Spain. T cells, B-cell-depleted T cells, or PBMCs provided the cDNA or gDNA that served as material.

Per the study methods: Nucleated cell counts were estimated from reference gene primer amplification. Only in-frame clones appear in the TCRdb table, and some are missing; sequencing was by immunoSEQ multiplex PCR. V, J and clone size were drawn from that table, and D and trimming were deduced from the DNA. Found here are under 300,000 clones, over 75% of them singletons; the top ten hold about 14%. Germline loops: CDR1 SGHTA, CDR2 FQGNSA. V lost 3 bases to trimming and J lost 8 bases, with 16 bases between them. The CDR3 sequence is 15 residues long. Material: peripheral blood. This TCR came from a human donor in a cohort sampled during active COVID-19. This rearrangement joins TRBV7-2 to TRBJ1-4; possible D gene TRBD1, 6 bases. Here the CDR3 reads CASSLGPATGEKLFF. CDR3 DNA: TGTGCCAGCAGCTTGGGTCCGGCTACAGGGGAAAAACTGTTTTTT.